This T cell receptor (beta chain) was retrieved from a study of blood T cell repertoires in COVID-19. In the original workflow: Scientists estimated how many nucleated cells there were by amplifying reference gene primers. Assay: immunoSEQ multiplex PCR; the TCRdb copy retains only in-frame clones and omits some. V, J and clone size were drawn from that table, and D and trimming were deduced from the DNA. The repertoire holds 30,000 to 45,000 clones, with 75% to 95% as singletons. The source material was peripheral blood. This TCR was sampled from a human donor in a cohort sampled during active COVID-19.

The CDR3 DNA sequence: TGTGCCTGGGCGGGAGGAAGCTACGAGCAGTACTTC. Amino acid sequence: CAWAGGSYEQYF. The rearrangement uses TRBV30 and TRBJ2-7; TRBD2 agrees at 8 bases. This CDR3 has 12 amino acids. Germline V gene lookup returns CDR1 GTSNPN and CDR2 SVGIG (reference sequence). V lost 5 bases to trimming and J lost 3 bases; unmatched junction nucleotides: 3.